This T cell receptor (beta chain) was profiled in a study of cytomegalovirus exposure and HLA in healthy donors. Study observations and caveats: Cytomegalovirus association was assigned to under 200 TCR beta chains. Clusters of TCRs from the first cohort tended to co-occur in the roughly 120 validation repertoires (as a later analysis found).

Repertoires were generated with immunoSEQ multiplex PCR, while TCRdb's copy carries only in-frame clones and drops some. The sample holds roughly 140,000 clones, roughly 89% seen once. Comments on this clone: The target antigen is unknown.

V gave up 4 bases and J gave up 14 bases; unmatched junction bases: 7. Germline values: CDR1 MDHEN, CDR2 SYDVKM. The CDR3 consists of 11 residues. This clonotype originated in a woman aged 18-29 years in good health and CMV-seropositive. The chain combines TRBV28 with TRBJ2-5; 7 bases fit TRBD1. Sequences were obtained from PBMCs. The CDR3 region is CASSSGTAQYF. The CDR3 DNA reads TGTGCCAGCAGTTCCGGGACAGCTCAATACTTC.